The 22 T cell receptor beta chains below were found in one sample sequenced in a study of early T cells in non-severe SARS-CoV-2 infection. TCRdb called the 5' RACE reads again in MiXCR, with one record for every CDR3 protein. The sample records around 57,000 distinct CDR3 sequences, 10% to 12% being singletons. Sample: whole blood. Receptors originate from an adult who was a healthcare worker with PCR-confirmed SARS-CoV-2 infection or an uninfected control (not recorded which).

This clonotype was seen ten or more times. This CDR3 reads CASSGDGYTF. DNA for the CDR3: TGTGCCAGTAGTGGGGACGGCTACACCTTC. The chain combines TRBV19 with TRBJ1-2, with TRBD1 as a possible D gene (5 bases). Trimming stripped 5 bases from V and 8 bases from J, with 6 bases between. Germline CDR1 is LNHDA and CDR2 is SQIVND (reference sequence). The CDR3 is 10 amino acids.

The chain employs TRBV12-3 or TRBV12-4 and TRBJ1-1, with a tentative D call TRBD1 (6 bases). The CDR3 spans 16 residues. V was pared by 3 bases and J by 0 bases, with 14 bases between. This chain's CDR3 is CASSFGRGVLNTEAFF. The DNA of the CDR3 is TGTGCCAGCAGTTTCGGCAGGGGTGTTTTGAACACTGAAGCTTTCTTT.

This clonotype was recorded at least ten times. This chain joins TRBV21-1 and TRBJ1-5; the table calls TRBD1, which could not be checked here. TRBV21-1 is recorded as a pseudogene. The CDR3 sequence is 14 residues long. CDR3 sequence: CASSRTGTNQPQHF. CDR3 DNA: TGTGCCAGCAGCAGGACAGGGACCAATCAGCCCCAGCATTTT.

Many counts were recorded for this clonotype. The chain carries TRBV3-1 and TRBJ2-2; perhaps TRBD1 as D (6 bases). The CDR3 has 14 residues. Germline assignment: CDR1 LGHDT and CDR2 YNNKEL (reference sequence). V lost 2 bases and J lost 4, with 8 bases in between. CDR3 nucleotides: TGTGCCAGCAGCCAAACAGGGACCACCGGGGAGCTGTTTTTT. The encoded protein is CASSQTGTTGELFF.

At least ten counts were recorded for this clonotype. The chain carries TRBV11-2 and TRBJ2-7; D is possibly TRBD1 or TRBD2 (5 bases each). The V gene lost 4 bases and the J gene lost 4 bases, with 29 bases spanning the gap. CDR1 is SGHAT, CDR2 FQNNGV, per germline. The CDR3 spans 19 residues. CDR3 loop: CASSSGTRPPRIRAYEQYF. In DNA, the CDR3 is TGTGCCAGCAGCTCCGGGACCAGGCCCCCGAGAATTCGGGCTTACGAGCAGTACTTC.

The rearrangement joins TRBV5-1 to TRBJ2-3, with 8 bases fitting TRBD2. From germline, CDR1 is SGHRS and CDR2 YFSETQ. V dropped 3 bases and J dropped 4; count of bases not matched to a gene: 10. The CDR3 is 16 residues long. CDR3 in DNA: TGCGCCAGCAGCTCACGGACTAGCCAAGGGGCAGATACGCAGTATTTT. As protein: CASSSRTSQGADTQYF.

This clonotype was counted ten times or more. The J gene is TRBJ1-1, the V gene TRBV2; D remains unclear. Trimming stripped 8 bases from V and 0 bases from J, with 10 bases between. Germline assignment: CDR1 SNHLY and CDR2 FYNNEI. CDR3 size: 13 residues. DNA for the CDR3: TGTGCCAGCTTGAAGGGAATGAACACTGAAGCTTTCTTT. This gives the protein CASLKGMNTEAFF.

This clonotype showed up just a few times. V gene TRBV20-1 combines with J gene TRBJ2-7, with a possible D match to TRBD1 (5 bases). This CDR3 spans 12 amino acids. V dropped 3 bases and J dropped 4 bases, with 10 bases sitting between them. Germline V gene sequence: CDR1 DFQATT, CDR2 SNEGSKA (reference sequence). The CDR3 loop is CSASRRTYEQYF. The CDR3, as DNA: TGCAGTGCTAGTCGGCGGACATACGAGCAGTACTTC.

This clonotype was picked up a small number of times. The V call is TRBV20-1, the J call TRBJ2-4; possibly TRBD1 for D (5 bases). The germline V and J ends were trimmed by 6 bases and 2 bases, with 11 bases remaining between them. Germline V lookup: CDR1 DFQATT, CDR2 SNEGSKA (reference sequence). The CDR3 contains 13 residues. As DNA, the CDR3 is TGCAGTGCCAGGGCACTATCCAAAAACATTCAGTACTTC. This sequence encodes CSARALSKNIQYF.

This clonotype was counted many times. CDR3 sequence: CASSSSKVSDTQYF. CDR3 nucleotides: TGTGCCAGCAGTTCCTCTAAGGTTTCAGATACGCAGTATTTT. This chain joins TRBV12-3 or TRBV12-4 and TRBJ2-3; D is unclear. V shed 4 bases and J shed 4 bases, with 12 bases lying between them. The length of the CDR3 is 14 residues.

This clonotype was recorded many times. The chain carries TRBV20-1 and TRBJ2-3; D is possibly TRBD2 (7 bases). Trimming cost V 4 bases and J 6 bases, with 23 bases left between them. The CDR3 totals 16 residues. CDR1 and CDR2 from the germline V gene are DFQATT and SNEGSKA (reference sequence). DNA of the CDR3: TGCAGTGCTACGGGGGGCCCTAGCCCCCACATGGATACGCAGTATTTT. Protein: CSATGGPSPHMDTQYF.

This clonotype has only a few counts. The CDR3 region has the DNA TGTGCCAGCAGTGAGGCGGCCGGGGTCCCCACAGATACGCAGTATTTT. This codes for CASSEAAGVPTDTQYF. V gene TRBV6-1 combines with J gene TRBJ2-3, with a tentative D call TRBD2 (5 bases). V shed 3 bases and J shed 2 bases, with 15 bases lying between them. The CDR3 sequence is 16 residues long. CDR1 and CDR2 (germline): MNHNS, SASEGT.

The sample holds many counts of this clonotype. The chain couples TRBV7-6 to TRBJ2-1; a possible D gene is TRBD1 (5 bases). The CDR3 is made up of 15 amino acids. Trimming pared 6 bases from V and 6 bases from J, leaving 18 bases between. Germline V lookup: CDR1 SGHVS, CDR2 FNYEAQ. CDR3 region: CASSRQPGAGNEQFF. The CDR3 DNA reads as TGTGCCAGCAGTCGACAGCCCGGCGCAGGCAATGAGCAGTTCTTC.

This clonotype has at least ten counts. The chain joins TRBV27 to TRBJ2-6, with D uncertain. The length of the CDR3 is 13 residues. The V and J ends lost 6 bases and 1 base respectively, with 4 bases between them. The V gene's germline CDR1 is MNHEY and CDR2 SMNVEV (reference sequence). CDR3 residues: CASRNSGANVLTF. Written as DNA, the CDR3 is TGTGCCAGCAGGAATTCTGGGGCCAACGTCCTGACTTTC.

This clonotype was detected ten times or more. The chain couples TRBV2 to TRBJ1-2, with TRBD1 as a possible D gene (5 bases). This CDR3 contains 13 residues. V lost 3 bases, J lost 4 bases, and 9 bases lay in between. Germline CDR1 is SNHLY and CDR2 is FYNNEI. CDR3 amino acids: CASSDGGLYGYTF. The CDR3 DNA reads TGTGCCAGCAGTGACGGGGGACTCTATGGCTACACCTTC. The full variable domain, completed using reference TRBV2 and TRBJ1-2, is EPEVTQTPSHQVTQMGQEVILRCVPISNHLYFYWYRQILGQKVEFLVSFYNNEISEKSEIFDDQFSVERPDGSNFTLKIRSTKLEDSAMYFCASSDGGLYGYTFGSGTRLTVV.

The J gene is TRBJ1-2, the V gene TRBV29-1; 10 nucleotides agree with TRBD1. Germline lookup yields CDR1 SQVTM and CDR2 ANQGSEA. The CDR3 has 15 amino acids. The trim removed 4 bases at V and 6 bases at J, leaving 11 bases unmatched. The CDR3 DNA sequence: TGCAGCGTTGTGTCCGACAGGGGGCGGAGGAATGGCTACACCTTC. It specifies CSVVSDRGRRNGYTF.

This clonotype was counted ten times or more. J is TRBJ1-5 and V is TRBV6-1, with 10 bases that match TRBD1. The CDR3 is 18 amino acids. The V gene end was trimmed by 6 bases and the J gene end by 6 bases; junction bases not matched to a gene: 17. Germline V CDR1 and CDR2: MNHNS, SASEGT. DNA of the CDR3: TGTGCCAGCAGAACGGAAGACAGGGGGCTCTCCGGGCGTCAGCCCCAGCATTTT. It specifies CASRTEDRGLSGRQPQHF.

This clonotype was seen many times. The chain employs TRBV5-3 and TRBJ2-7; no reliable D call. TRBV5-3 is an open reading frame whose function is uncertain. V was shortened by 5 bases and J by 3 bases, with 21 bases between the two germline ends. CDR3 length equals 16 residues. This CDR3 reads CARRQCPLNPGYEQYF. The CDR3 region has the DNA TGTGCCAGAAGGCAATGCCCTTTAAACCCGGGCTACGAGCAGTACTTC.

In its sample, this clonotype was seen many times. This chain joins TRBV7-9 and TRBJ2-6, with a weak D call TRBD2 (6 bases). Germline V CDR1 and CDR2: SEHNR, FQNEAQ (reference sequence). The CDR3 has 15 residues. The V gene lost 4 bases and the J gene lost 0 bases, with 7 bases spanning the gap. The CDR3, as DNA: TGTGCCAGCAGCTCCGGGAGCTCTGGGGCCAACGTCCTGACTTTC. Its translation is CASSSGSSGANVLTF.

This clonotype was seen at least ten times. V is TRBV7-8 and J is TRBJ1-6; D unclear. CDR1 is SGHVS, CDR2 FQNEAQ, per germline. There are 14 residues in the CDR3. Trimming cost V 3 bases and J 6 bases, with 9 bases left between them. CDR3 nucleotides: TGTGCCAGCAGCTTGAGAGAGGGTAATTCACCCCTCCACTTT. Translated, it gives CASSLREGNSPLHF.

CDR3 DNA: TGTGCCTGGAGCCAGACCCGACAGGCCTACGAGCAGTACTTC. It is translated as CAWSQTRQAYEQYF. The rearrangement joins TRBV30 to TRBJ2-7; D may be TRBD1 (6 bases). Trimming stripped 3 bases from V and 2 bases from J, with 14 bases between. Germline V lookup: CDR1 GTSNPN, CDR2 SVGIG (reference sequence). The CDR3 has 14 amino acids.

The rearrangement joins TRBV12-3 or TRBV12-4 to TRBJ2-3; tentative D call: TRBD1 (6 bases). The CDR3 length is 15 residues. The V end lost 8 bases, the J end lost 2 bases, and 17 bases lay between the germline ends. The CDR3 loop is CASLEAGVFTDTQYF. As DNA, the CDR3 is TGTGCCAGCCTGGAAGCAGGGGTGTTCACAGATACGCAGTATTTT.